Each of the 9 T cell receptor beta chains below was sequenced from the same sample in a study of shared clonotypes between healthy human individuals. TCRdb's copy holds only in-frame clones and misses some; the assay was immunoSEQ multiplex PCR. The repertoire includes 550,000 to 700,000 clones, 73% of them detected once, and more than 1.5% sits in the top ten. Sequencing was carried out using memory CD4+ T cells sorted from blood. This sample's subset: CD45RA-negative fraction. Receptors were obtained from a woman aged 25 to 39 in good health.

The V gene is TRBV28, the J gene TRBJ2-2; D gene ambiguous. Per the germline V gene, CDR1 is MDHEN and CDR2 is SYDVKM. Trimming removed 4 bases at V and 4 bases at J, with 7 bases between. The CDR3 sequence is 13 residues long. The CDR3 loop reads CASSSQLTGELFF. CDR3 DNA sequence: TGTGCCAGCAGTTCCCAACTCACCGGGGAGCTGTTTTTT.

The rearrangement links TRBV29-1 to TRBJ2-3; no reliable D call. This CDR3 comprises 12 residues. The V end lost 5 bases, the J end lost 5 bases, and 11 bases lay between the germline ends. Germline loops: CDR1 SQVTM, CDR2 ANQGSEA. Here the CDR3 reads CSVFGLGDTQYF. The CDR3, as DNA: TGCAGCGTTTTTGGGTTGGGAGATACGCAGTATTTT.

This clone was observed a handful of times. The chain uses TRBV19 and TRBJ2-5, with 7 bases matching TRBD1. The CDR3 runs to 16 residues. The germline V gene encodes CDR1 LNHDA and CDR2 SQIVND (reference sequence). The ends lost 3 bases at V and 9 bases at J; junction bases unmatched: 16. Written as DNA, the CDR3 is TGTGCCAGTAGTATTACTACAGGGGCACGCCACAGGGCCCAGTACTTC. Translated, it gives CASSITTGARHRAQYF.

The CDR3 DNA follows: TGTGCCAGCAGCTTAACCAAGTTAGGGGGGGAGCTGTTTTTT. Amino acid sequence: CASSLTKLGGELFF. J is TRBJ2-2 and V is TRBV7-3; the D is unclear. The CDR3 covers 14 residues. Trimming took off 0 bases at V and 8 bases at J, with 10 bases between the two ends. Germline assignment: CDR1 SGHTA and CDR2 FQGTGA.

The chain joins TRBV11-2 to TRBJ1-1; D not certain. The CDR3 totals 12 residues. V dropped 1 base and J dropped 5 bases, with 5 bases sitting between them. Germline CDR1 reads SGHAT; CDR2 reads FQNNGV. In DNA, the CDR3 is TGTGCCAGCAGCTTAGTCCGAACTGAAGCTTTCTTT. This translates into CASSLVRTEAFF.

The DNA of the CDR3 is TGTGCCAGCAGCGGAACCAGGGTCGGCGAGCAGTACTTC. Amino acid sequence: CASSGTRVGEQYF. The chain combines TRBV2 with TRBJ2-7; a weak D match, TRBD1 (5 bases). The V and J ends lost 6 bases and 6 bases respectively, with 15 bases between them. The CDR3 contains 13 residues. CDR1 is SNHLY and CDR2 is FYNNEI in the germline V gene.

The CDR3 DNA follows: TGTGCCAGTAGTGCCTCCGACAGGGGCTGGGCCAACGTCCTGACTTTC. Translated: CASSASDRGWANVLTF. The J gene is TRBJ2-6, the V gene TRBV19; 8 bases match TRBD1. This CDR3 comprises 16 residues. The germline CDR1 and CDR2 sequences are LNHDA and SQIVND (reference sequence). Germline trimming cut 5 bases from V and 5 bases from J; bases unmatched to any gene: 8.

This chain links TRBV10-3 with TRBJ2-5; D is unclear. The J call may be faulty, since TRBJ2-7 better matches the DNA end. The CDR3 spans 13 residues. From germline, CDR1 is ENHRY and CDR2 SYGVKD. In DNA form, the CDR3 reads TGTGCCATCAAACGGGCCGAAGCCTACGAGCAGTACTTC. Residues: CAIKRAEAYEQYF.

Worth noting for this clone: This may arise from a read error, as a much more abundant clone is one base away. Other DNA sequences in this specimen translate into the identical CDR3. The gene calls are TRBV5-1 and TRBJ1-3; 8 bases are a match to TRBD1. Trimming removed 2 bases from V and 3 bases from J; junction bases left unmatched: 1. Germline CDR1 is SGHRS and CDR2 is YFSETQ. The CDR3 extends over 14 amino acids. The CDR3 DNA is TGCGCCAGCAGCTTTGGGACAGGTGGAAACACCATATATTTT. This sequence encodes CASSFGTGGNTIYF.